The next 24 T cell receptor beta chains were all read from a single sample in a study of PD-1 blockade in classical Hodgkin lymphoma. Described time point: newly diagnosed, previously untreated cHL patient sample. Method: immunoSEQ multiplex PCR; TCRdb's copy keeps in-frame clones and lacks some. The data show around 50,000 clones, under 95% seen once. The specimen sequenced was peripheral blood mononuclear cells (PBMCs). These receptors were collected from a human donor with classical Hodgkin lymphoma.

The J gene is TRBJ1-6, the V gene TRBV9; no reliable D call. Germline CDR1 is SGDLS and CDR2 is YYNGEE. Trimming took 1 base from V and 6 from J, leaving 8 bases between them. The CDR3 is 14 residues long. The CDR3 is CASSVRRLNSPLHF. In nucleotides, the CDR3 is TGTGCCAGCAGCGTAAGACGACTTAATTCACCCCTCCACTTT.

This clone was seen a few times. The J gene is TRBJ2-1, the V gene TRBV6-4, with 15 bases identical to TRBD2. CDR1 is MRHNA, CDR2 SNTAGT, per germline. Trimming cost V 2 bases and J 7 bases; bases outside gene matches: 0. The CDR3 has 15 amino acids. CDR3 protein: CASSDGLAGGNEQFF. The CDR3 bases are TGTGCCAGCAGTGACGGACTAGCGGGAGGGAATGAGCAGTTCTTC.

The chain recombines TRBV10-3 with TRBJ1-2, with a weak D call TRBD1 (5 bases). The CDR3 sequence is 15 residues long. Looked up from germline, CDR1 is ENHRY and CDR2 is SYGVKD. Trimming took off 7 bases at V and 0 bases at J, with 15 bases between the two ends. In DNA, the CDR3 is TGTGCCATCACCGAAGGGGCAGAAACTAACTATGGCTACACCTTC. This encodes CAITEGAETNYGYTF.

The chain is built from TRBV11-2 and TRBJ2-2; 8 bases align to TRBD2. The length of the CDR3 is 15 residues. In germline, CDR1 is SGHAT, CDR2 FQNNGV. With 5 bases clipped from V and 5 bases from J, the junction kept 7 bases outside the gene matches. This CDR3 reads CASSPWTSLTGELFF. The DNA for the CDR3 is TGTGCCAGCAGCCCTTGGACTAGCCTGACCGGGGAGCTGTTTTTT.

The rearrangement links TRBV6-5 to TRBJ1-1, with D hard to call. Trimming pared 9 bases from V and 1 base from J, leaving 12 bases between. Germline V gene data show CDR1 as MNHEY and CDR2 as SVGAGI. The CDR3 sequence is 13 residues long. The CDR3 loop reads CASRTGRNTEAFF. CDR3 in DNA: TGTGCCAGTCGTACGGGGAGGAACACTGAAGCTTTCTTT.

This chain joins TRBV2 and TRBJ1-5; possible D gene TRBD1, 5 bases. Between the trimmed V and J ends, which lost 1 base and 2 bases, there was a span of 9 bases. In germline, CDR1 is SNHLY, CDR2 FYNNEI. The CDR3 runs to 15 residues. The CDR3 spells CASSEGGGGNQPQHF. CDR3 coding DNA: TGTGCCAGCAGTGAAGGGGGCGGCGGCAATCAGCCCCAGCATTTT.

This clone occurred once. The CDR3 protein is CASSATGRSTDTQYF. In DNA, the CDR3 is TGCGCCAGCAGCGCCACGGGACGTAGCACAGATACGCAGTATTTT. This chain connects TRBV5-1 to TRBJ2-3, with D tentatively TRBD1 or TRBD2 (5 bases each). Deletions cut 4 bases from V and 0 bases from J, with 12 bases between. Germline CDR1 reads SGHRS; CDR2 reads YFSETQ. The CDR3 is 15 amino acids.

This chain joins TRBV28 and TRBJ2-3, with D possibly called TRBD1 or TRBD2 (5 bases each). Germline assignment: CDR1 MDHEN and CDR2 SYDVKM. This CDR3 has 18 residues. The V and J ends lost 3 bases and 1 base respectively, with 20 bases between them. This chain's CDR3 is CASSLGDPGRGGTDTQYF. CDR3 in DNA: TGTGCCAGCAGTTTGGGGGACCCAGGTCGAGGGGGCACAGATACGCAGTATTTT.

V usage is TRBV28 and J usage is TRBJ1-6; D remains unclear. The CDR3 runs to 15 residues. V dropped 6 bases and J dropped 4 bases, with 13 bases sitting between them. Looked up from germline, CDR1 is MDHEN and CDR2 is SYDVKM. The CDR3 DNA reads TGTGCCAGCAGGCAGAGCTTGGATTATAATTCACCCCTCCACTTT. This codes for CASRQSLDYNSPLHF.

The chain employs TRBV15 and TRBJ2-4; no firm D call. Deletions cut 1 base from V and 0 bases from J, with 4 bases between. CDR1 and CDR2 from the germline V gene are LNHNV and YYDKDF (reference sequence). The CDR3 has 14 amino acids. The chain's CDR3 is CATSRGAAKNIQYF. In DNA, the CDR3 is TGTGCCACCAGCAGAGGGGCAGCCAAAAACATTCAGTACTTC.

J is TRBJ1-1 and V is TRBV7-9; D possibly corresponds to TRBD1 (5 bases). The length of the CDR3 is 14 residues. In germline, CDR1 is SEHNR, CDR2 FQNEAQ (reference sequence). The germline V and J ends were trimmed by 5 bases and 4 bases, with 14 bases remaining between them. The chain's CDR3 is CASSPLRETTEAFF. The CDR3 region has the DNA TGTGCCAGCAGCCCACTCAGGGAAACCACTGAAGCTTTCTTT.

The V call is TRBV4-1, the J call TRBJ2-3; 13 positions agree with TRBD2. The CDR3 length is 17 residues. V gave up 3 bases and J gave up 2 bases; unmatched junction bases: 5. Germline assignment: CDR1 MGHRA and CDR2 YSYEKL. In nucleotides, the CDR3 is TGCGCCAGCAGCCACCAAACTAGCGGGAGGGCCACAGATACGCAGTATTTT. As protein: CASSHQTSGRATDTQYF.

The chain employs TRBV6-5 and TRBJ1-4, with D unclear. V shed 2 bases and J shed 5 bases, with 12 bases lying between them. In germline, CDR1 is MNHEY, CDR2 SVGAGI. This CDR3 is 15 amino acids long. Written as DNA, the CDR3 is TGTGCCAGCAGTTACAATTACAGAGCCAATGAAAAACTGTTTTTT. Amino acids: CASSYNYRANEKLFF.

This rearrangement joins TRBV10-1 to TRBJ2-1; D may match TRBD1 or TRBD2 (5 bases each). The CDR3 runs to 11 residues. The ends were cut back, 3 bases at V and 10 bases at J, with 7 bases in the middle. Germline-derived CDR1 and CDR2 are WNHNN and SYGVQD (reference sequence). Written as DNA, the CDR3 is TGCGCCAGCAGTGACAGGGAGGAGCAGTTCTTC. Residues: CASSDREEQFF.

V gene TRBV6-6 combines with J gene TRBJ2-2, with 9 bases identical to TRBD1. CDR1 is MNHNY, CDR2 SVGAGI, per germline (reference sequence). Germline trimming cut 0 bases from V and 4 bases from J; bases unmatched to any gene: 3. The CDR3 spans 16 residues. The CDR3 is CASSYSKDRGTGELFF. The CDR3 DNA follows: TGTGCCAGCAGTTACTCGAAGGACAGGGGCACCGGGGAGCTGTTTTTT.

The rearrangement joins TRBV9 to TRBJ1-5; D is perhaps TRBD1 (6 bases). Germline V gene sequence: CDR1 SGDLS, CDR2 YYNGEE. The CDR3 runs to 15 residues. The V and J ends lost 2 bases and 5 bases respectively, with 14 bases between them. The CDR3 here is CASSVGGLAYQPQHF. CDR3 nucleotides: TGTGCCAGCAGCGTCGGGGGGCTAGCATATCAGCCCCAGCATTTT.

CDR3 DNA sequence: TGTGCCAGCAGCCAAGGGGACCTCCTTTACAATGAGCAGTTCTTC. It translates to CASSQGDLLYNEQFF. The V and J genes are TRBV14 and TRBJ2-1, with D perhaps matching TRBD1 or TRBD2 (5 bases each). V lost 1 base and J 4 bases, leaving 11 bases between the germline ends. This CDR3 has 15 amino acids. Germline values: CDR1 SGHDN, CDR2 FVKESK.

V and J are TRBV4-1 and TRBJ2-1, with 11 nucleotides matching TRBD2. There are 16 residues in the CDR3. Germline CDR1 reads MGHRA; CDR2 reads YSYEKL. J gave up 10 bases and V 0 bases, and 8 bases lay outside the gene matches. CDR3 bases: TGCGCCAGCAGCCAAGAGAGGAAACTAGCGGGGGCCGAGCAGTTCTTC. Encoded protein: CASSQERKLAGAEQFF.

The chain joins TRBV11-1 to TRBJ2-1, with D tentatively TRBD1 (5 bases). This CDR3 contains 14 residues. Germline V gene sequence: CDR1 SGHAT, CDR2 FQDESV (reference sequence). Between the trimmed V and J ends, which lost 5 bases and 4 bases, there was a span of 12 bases. The CDR3, as DNA: TGTGCCAGCAGCCTGCAAAACAGGTACAATGAGCAGTTCTTC. Its translation: CASSLQNRYNEQFF.

This rearrangement joins TRBV27 to TRBJ1-1, with 8 bases matching TRBD1. The trim removed 5 bases at V and 6 bases at J, leaving 5 bases unmatched. The germline CDR1 and CDR2 sequences are MNHEY and SMNVEV (reference sequence). This CDR3 has 13 amino acids. As DNA, the CDR3 is TGTGCCAGCAGTCCTGTACAGGGGGCTGAAGCTTTCTTT. The encoded protein is CASSPVQGAEAFF.

The V and J genes are TRBV9 and TRBJ2-2; D is perhaps TRBD2 (5 bases). The germline V gene has CDR1 SGDLS and CDR2 YYNGEE. This CDR3 has 14 residues. Trimming removed 5 bases at V and 1 base at J, with 9 bases between. The chain's CDR3 is CASRTTWNTGELFF. The CDR3 DNA follows: TGTGCCAGCAGGACTACGTGGAACACCGGGGAGCTGTTTTTT.

The chain has TRBV6-1 and TRBJ1-5; D possibly corresponds to TRBD1 (5 bases). V dropped 6 bases and J dropped 7 bases, with 13 bases sitting between them. Per germline, CDR1 MNHNS and CDR2 SASEGT. The CDR3 contains 13 residues. The CDR3 loop reads CASRGNSGQPQHF. As DNA, the CDR3 is TGTGCCAGCAGGGGAAACTCAGGGCAGCCCCAGCATTTT.

This chain uses TRBV23-1 with TRBJ1-1; 7 bases map to TRBD1. TRBV23-1 is noted as an ORF with a role that remains uncertain. Unmatched junction bases numbered 8, after V lost 2 bases and J lost 8 bases. The CDR3 is made up of 14 amino acids. As DNA, the CDR3 is TGCGCCAGCAGTCAACCCCCAAGGGGGCGGGAAGCTTTCTTT. Amino acid sequence: CASSQPPRGREAFF.

V and J are TRBV19 and TRBJ1-1; 7 bases fit TRBD1. The CDR3 has 14 amino acids. From germline, CDR1 is LNHDA and CDR2 SQIVND (reference sequence). V gave up 6 bases and J gave up 3 bases; unmatched junction bases: 7. In nucleotides, the CDR3 is TGTGCCAGTAGCCAAACAGGGGAGGACACTGAAGCTTTCTTT. Amino acids: CASSQTGEDTEAFF.